A selection of T cell receptor beta chains follows, all from one sample in a study of shared T cell receptors in the human thymus. Generated by immunoSEQ multiplex PCR, the TCRdb table keeps only in-frame clones and is missing some. The top ten hold less than 0.015% of the sample, which has hundreds of thousands of clones, 75% to 80% seen once. In addition, the sample was reused for a study of human thymus T cells.

Material for sequencing was thymocytes. These receptors all come from a boy younger than two with a congenital heart defect. CDR3s include the opening cysteine and the closing phenylalanine or tryptophan. D genes are given only for firm matches. Size tells how often a clone was seen (once, few, many) or the class of an expanded clone, and some rows leave it out.

>once|TRBV29-1|TRBD1|TRBJ2-3
CSVVDRGEADTQYF
TGCAGCGTTGTGGACAGGGGGGAGGCAGATACGCAGTATTTT
>.|TRBV10-1|TRBD1|TRBJ2-1
CASSENRTGPRHEQFF
TGCGCCAGCAGTGAGAATAGGACAGGGCCGAGACATGAGCAGTTCTTC
>.|TRBV27|TRBD1|TRBJ2-7
CASSSRDRGNYEQYF
TGTGCCAGCAGTTCCCGGGACAGGGGTAACTACGAGCAGTACTTC
>.|TRBV7-2|.|TRBJ1-5
CASSLVSGLGQPQHF
TGTGCCAGCAGCTTAGTTTCAGGGTTGGGTCAGCCCCAGCATTTT
>.|TRBV19|.|TRBJ1-4
CASSDELKLGGDEKLFF
TGTGCCAGTAGCGACGAATTAAAGCTCGGGGGGGATGAAAAACTGTTTTTT
>few|TRBV4-3|.|TRBJ2-1
CASSQESEACEHEQFF
TGCGCCAGCAGCCAAGAATCCGAGGCCTGTGAGCATGAGCAGTTCTTC
>.|TRBV6-5|.|TRBJ2-2
CASGPNGERPGELFF
TGTGCCAGCGGACCAAACGGGGAGCGTCCCGGGGAGCTGTTTTTT
>.|TRBV6-5|.|TRBJ2-2
CASSYSGAPGELFF
TGTGCCAGCAGTTACTCAGGGGCCCCCGGGGAGCTGTTTTTT
>.|TRBV19|.|TRBJ1-5
CASSIYRAPYSNQPQHF
TGTGCCAGTAGTATCTACAGGGCTCCATATAGCAATCAGCCCCAGCATTTT
>.|TRBV27|.|TRBJ2-2
CASSLSYASQIGELFF
TGTGCCAGCAGTTTATCGTATGCCTCACAAATCGGGGAGCTGTTTTTT
>.|TRBV30|.|TRBJ2-1
CACGDDRGEQFF
TGTGCCTGCGGGGATGATCGAGGCGAGCAGTTCTTC
>once|TRBV9|.|TRBJ2-4
CASSVGVALAKNIQYF
TGTGCCAGCAGCGTAGGGGTAGCCCTAGCCAAAAACATTCAGTACTTC
>.|TRBV12-5|TRBD2|TRBJ2-7
CAVEPGGLAGRRGEQYF
TGTGCTGTGGAACCCGGGGGGCTAGCGGGAAGAAGAGGCGAGCAGTACTTC
>.|TRBV7-9|.|TRBJ2-7
CASSLGLSRVDEQYF
TGTGCCAGCAGCTTAGGACTCTCCCGGGTAGACGAGCAGTACTTC
>.|TRBV27|TRBD1|TRBJ1-1
CASSPIQGVGDTEAFF
TGTGCCAGCAGCCCTATCCAGGGGGTAGGTGACACTGAAGCTTTCTTT
>few|TRBV29-1|.|TRBJ2-2
CSVVTNTGELFF
TGCAGCGTTGTTACGAACACCGGGGAGCTGTTTTTT
>.|TRBV7-4|.|TRBJ2-7
CASSLGLQGMIPPDEQYF
TGTGCCAGCAGCTTAGGATTGCAGGGGATGATCCCCCCCGACGAGCAGTACTTC
>once|TRBV29-1|TRBD2|TRBJ2-1
CSVEGLAGDNEQFF
TGCAGCGTTGAAGGGCTAGCGGGAGACAATGAGCAGTTCTTC
>few|TRBV28|.|TRBJ1-1
CASSLYSNPGAGAFF
TGTGCCAGCAGTCTCTACTCGAATCCAGGGGCGGGAGCTTTCTTT
>.|TRBV6-5|TRBD1|TRBJ1-2
CASSPGQGLAYGYTF
TGTGCCAGCAGTCCCGGACAGGGACTGGCCTATGGCTACACCTTC
>.|TRBV12-5|.|TRBJ1-1
CASGPHLTGGITEAFF
TGTGCTAGTGGTCCCCATCTTACTGGGGGGATCACTGAAGCTTTCTTT
>.|TRBV4-3|.|TRBJ1-4
CASSTRTVATNEKLFF
TGCGCCAGCAGCACCCGGACAGTTGCAACTAATGAAAAACTGTTTTTT
>.|TRBV6-6|.|TRBJ2-1
CASSNGGGATYNEQFF
TGTGCCAGCAGTAATGGCGGAGGGGCCACCTACAATGAGCAGTTCTTC
>.|TRBV30|.|TRBJ1-5
CAWSAASGQPQHF
TGTGCCTGGAGTGCCGCCTCGGGTCAGCCCCAGCATTTT
>few|TRBV27|.|TRBJ2-7
CASGQGNSEQYF
TGTGCCAGCGGCCAGGGGAACTCCGAGCAGTACTTC
>.|TRBV25-1|TRBD1|TRBJ1-2
CASSGGRDRRMYGYTF
TGTGCCAGCAGTGGAGGACGGGACAGGAGGATGTATGGCTACACCTTC
>once|TRBV6-5|TRBD2|TRBJ2-5
CASSYGTSGHLGTQYF
TGTGCCAGCAGTTACGGGACTAGCGGCCACCTAGGGACCCAGTACTTC
>once|TRBV11-3|TRBD2|TRBJ2-5
CASSLVHPASSGLQETQYF
TGTGCCAGCAGCTTAGTTCATCCGGCGTCTAGCGGACTACAAGAGACCCAGTACTTC
>once|TRBV2|.|TRBJ2-7
CAIIGGRGYEQYF
TGTGCCATCATCGGAGGCAGGGGCTACGAGCAGTACTTC
>.|TRBV5-4|TRBD2|TRBJ2-3
CASSFREGEGDTQYF
TGTGCCAGCAGCTTCCGGGAGGGCGAAGGAGATACGCAGTATTTT
>once|TRBV7-9|TRBD1|TRBJ2-5
CASSLGTGGETQYF
TGTGCCAGCAGCTTAGGGACAGGGGGAGAGACCCAGTACTTC
>.|TRBV6-1|TRBD1|TRBJ1-4
CASTLDRLNEKLFF
TGTGCCAGCACTCTGGACAGGTTGAATGAAAAACTGTTTTTT
>.|TRBV7-2|TRBD1|TRBJ2-7
CASSCDRGTYEQYF
TGTGCCAGCAGCTGTGACAGGGGAACCTACGAGCAGTACTTC
>.|TRBV4-1|.|TRBJ1-4
CASSHRGGWGNNEKLFF
TGCGCCAGCAGCCACAGGGGAGGGTGGGGGAATAATGAAAAACTGTTTTTT
>.|TRBV21-1|.|TRBJ2-7
CASSKGARQGPPHEQYF
TGTGCCAGCAGCAAAGGGGCAAGACAGGGGCCGCCCCACGAGCAGTACTTC
>.|TRBV7-9|.|TRBJ2-7
CASSPGGSGYEQYF
TGTGCCAGCAGCCCCGGTGGGTCGGGCTACGAGCAGTACTTC
>.|TRBV9|TRBD2|TRBJ2-7
CASSVAGPSGRGETYEQYF
TGTGCCAGCAGCGTAGCTGGTCCTAGCGGGAGGGGCGAGACCTACGAGCAGTACTTC
>.|TRBV4-1|TRBD1|TRBJ1-2
CASSHRDRANYGYTF
TGCGCCAGCAGCCACCGGGACAGGGCTAACTATGGCTACACCTTC
>.|TRBV30|TRBD1|TRBJ2-3
CAWRAGGPTDTQYF
TGTGCTTGGAGGGCAGGGGGCCCCACAGATACGCAGTATTTT
>.|TRBV7-2|TRBD2|TRBJ2-7
CASSLAPSGIGQYF
TGTGCCAGCAGCTTAGCCCCCAGCGGGATCGGGCAGTACTTC
>.|TRBV7-9|TRBD2|TRBJ2-7
CASSPGVAGSGEQYF
TGTGCCAGCAGCCCGGGGGTAGCGGGATCTGGAGAGCAGTACTTC
>.|TRBV19|.|TRBJ1-1
CASSMVPGRENTEAFF
TGTGCCAGTAGTATGGTTCCCGGACGGGAGAACACTGAAGCTTTCTTT
>.|TRBV6-5|TRBD2|TRBJ2-1
CASSYLGAGGNNEQFF
TGTGCCAGCAGTTACTTGGGAGCGGGAGGTAACAATGAGCAGTTCTTC
>once|TRBV11-3|TRBD2|TRBJ2-1
CASSPRDYLLGQFF
TGTGCCAGCAGCCCCCGGGACTACCTCCTCGGGCAGTTCTTC
>.|TRBV30|TRBD2|TRBJ2-7
CAWRGLARSYEQYF
TGTGCCTGGAGGGGACTAGCGCGATCCTACGAGCAGTACTTC
>few|TRBV4-3|.|TRBJ2-2
CASSQESEQRRPGELFF
TGCGCCAGCAGCCAAGAATCAGAACAACGGAGGCCCGGGGAGCTGTTTTTT
>once|TRBV18|TRBD1|TRBJ1-1
CASSQYRDSSTEAFF
TGTGCCAGCTCACAGTACAGGGACAGTAGCACTGAAGCTTTCTTT
>.|TRBV4-2|.|TRBJ2-1
CASRFGSTEENEQFF
TGTGCCAGCAGGTTCGGGAGTACGGAAGAGAATGAGCAGTTCTTC
>once|TRBV6-4|TRBD2|TRBJ2-1
CASSDSGSPREGYNEQFF
TGTGCCAGCAGTGACTCAGGCAGTCCAAGGGAGGGTTACAATGAGCAGTTCTTC
>once|TRBV19|TRBD2|TRBJ2-4
CASSINLAGGLAKNIQYF
TGTGCCAGTAGTATTAACCTAGCGGGAGGATTAGCCAAAAACATTCAGTACTTC
>.|TRBV6-4|TRBD2|TRBJ2-3
CASSGGGTSGPDTQYF
TGTGCCAGCAGTGGAGGTGGGACTAGCGGGCCAGATACGCAGTATTTT
>.|TRBV5-6|TRBD2|TRBJ2-7
CASSLGTSGRASYEQYF
TGTGCCAGCAGCCTCGGGACTAGCGGGAGGGCCTCCTACGAGCAGTACTTC
>.|TRBV5-1|TRBD2|TRBJ2-1
CASSGDRESSGRARGRNEQFF
TGCGCCAGCAGCGGGGACAGGGAGTCTAGCGGGAGGGCCAGGGGTCGCAATGAGCAGTTCTTC
>.|TRBV4-1|.|TRBJ1-5
CASSQDLPINRVWGQPQHF
TGCGCCAGCAGCCAAGATCTCCCCATAAACAGGGTCTGGGGTCAGCCCCAGCATTTT